This T cell receptor (beta chain) came from a study of naive and memory T cell subsets. The SP2 primer and nested alpha and beta constant region primers amplified ligated cDNA in four rounds. Alpha and beta constant region primers primed reverse transcription for blood and skin samples. TCRdb fed the 5' RACE reads into MiXCR, producing one record per CDR3 protein. Altogether approximately 58,000 distinct CDR3 sequences are present, over 7% being singletons, with the ten largest covering over 7.5%. The library had UMIs added by 3' ligation of an oligonucleotide to TCR cDNA. RNA was extracted from 2 to 3 ml of whole blood of healthy adults. This clonotype occurred many times. CDR3 length: 14 residues. Germline V gives CDR1 SGHAT, CDR2 FQNNGV. Deletions cut 7 bases from V and 1 base from J, with 14 bases between.

The TCR was taken from a male donor in good health. This rearrangement joins TRBV11-2 to TRBJ2-7; TRBD2 is a possible D gene (6 bases). CDR3 nucleotide sequence: TGTGCCAGCACCTTTTGGGAGGCATCCTACGAGCAGTACTTC. Encoded protein: CASTFWEASYEQYF.